This T cell receptor (beta chain) was identified during a study of CD8+ T cells in alopecia areata. Study results and caveats: In scalp and blood, many expanded lesional clones persisted during tofacitinib.

The germline CDR1 and CDR2 sequences are SQVTM and ANQGSEA. The CDR3 sequence is 11 residues long. V lost 4 bases, J lost 6 bases, and 9 bases lay in between. About this clone itself: Its antigen is not known.

Extraction and reverse transcription of RNA yielded cDNA as the sequencing template. Only in-frame clones appear in the TCRdb table, and some are missing; sequencing was by immunoSEQ multiplex PCR. The sample contains under 150,000 clones, 50% to 65% of which appear only once. Described treatment: oral pan-JAK inhibitor, 5-10 mg twice daily. The receptor was derived from a human donor with alopecia areata. The chain couples TRBV29-1 to TRBJ1-2; D not certain. The source material was CD4+ T cells sorted from blood, sampled at week 24, from a patient treated with tofacitinib. This chain's CDR3 is CSVGRPDGYTF. The CDR3 DNA reads TGCAGCGTTGGACGGCCAGATGGCTACACCTTC.